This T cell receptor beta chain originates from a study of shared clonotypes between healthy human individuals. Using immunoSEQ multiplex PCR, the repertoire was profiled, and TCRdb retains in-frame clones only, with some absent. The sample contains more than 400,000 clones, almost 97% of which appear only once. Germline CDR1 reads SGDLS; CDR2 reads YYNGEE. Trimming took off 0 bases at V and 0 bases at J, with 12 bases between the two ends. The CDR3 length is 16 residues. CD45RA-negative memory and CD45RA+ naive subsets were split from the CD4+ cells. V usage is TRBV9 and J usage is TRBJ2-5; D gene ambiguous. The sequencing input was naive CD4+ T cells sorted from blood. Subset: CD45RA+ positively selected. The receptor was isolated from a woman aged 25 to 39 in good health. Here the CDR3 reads CASSVAVTANQETQYF. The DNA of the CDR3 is TGTGCCAGCAGCGTAGCTGTCACCGCGAACCAAGAGACCCAGTACTTC.